The T cell receptor (beta chain) under discussion was sequenced for a study of blood T cell repertoires in COVID-19. Study as a whole: Acute-phase and convalescent COVID-19 samples originated in the United States, Italy and Spain. The cDNA or gDNA used as material had been derived from T cells, B-cell-depleted T cells, or PBMCs.

In the original processing: Counts of nucleated cells, estimated from reference gene primer amplification, were obtained. Only in-frame clones appear in the TCRdb table, and some are missing; sequencing was by immunoSEQ multiplex PCR. Clonal size and the V and J genes are those of that table, whereas D and trimming came from the DNA. The sample yields around 230,000 clones, 75% to 85% seen once. The source is a man in his forties or fifties who had recovered from COVID-19. The sequencing sample was made of peripheral blood.

CDR3 nucleotides: TGCGCCAGTATGGCGGGGGACGCCACAGATACGCAGTATTTT. This sequence encodes CASMAGDATDTQYF. The J gene is TRBJ2-3, the V gene TRBV5-1, with TRBD2 matching 7 bases. The CDR3 is 14 amino acids. Germline V gives CDR1 SGHRS, CDR2 YFSETQ. V shed 8 bases and J 2 bases; nucleotides not matched to a gene: 8.